This T cell receptor (beta chain) was sequenced in a study of blood T cell repertoires in COVID-19. Study context: Samples representing acute and convalescent COVID-19 were sourced from the United States, Italy and Spain. PBMCs, B-cell-depleted T cells, or T cells were the source of the cDNA or gDNA that made up the material.

Cohorts were determined from participant-reported clinical history. In the original workflow: Researchers report that nucleated cell counts were estimated from reference gene primer amplification. Assay: immunoSEQ multiplex PCR; the TCRdb copy retains only in-frame clones and omits some. D and trimming were read from the DNA, whereas the V and J calls and clone size are those reported in that table. The repertoire consists of approximately 260,000 clones, with approximately 88% occurring once and the leading ten covering 0.95% to 1.5%. The sample consisted of PBMCs or T cells enriched from blood (not recorded which). This receptor was obtained from a woman aged 40 to 55 with acute COVID-19.

In DNA form, the CDR3 reads TGTGCCAGCTCACCCCAGGGATCGGACTACGAGCAGTACTTC. Its protein is CASSPQGSDYEQYF. The V gene is TRBV18, the J gene TRBJ2-7; maybe TRBD1 (5 bases). Trimming removed 3 bases from V and 3 bases from J, with 12 bases in between. CDR3 length: 14 residues. Germline loops: CDR1 KGHSH, CDR2 LQKENI.